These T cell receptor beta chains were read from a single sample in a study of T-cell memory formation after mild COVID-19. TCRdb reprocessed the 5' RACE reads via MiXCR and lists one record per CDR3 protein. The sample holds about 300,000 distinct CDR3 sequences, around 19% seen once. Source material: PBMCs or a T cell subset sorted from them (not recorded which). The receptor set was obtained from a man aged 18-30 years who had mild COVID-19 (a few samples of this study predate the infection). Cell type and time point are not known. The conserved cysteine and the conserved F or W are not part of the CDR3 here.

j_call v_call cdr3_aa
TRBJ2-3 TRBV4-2 ASSQISSTDTQY
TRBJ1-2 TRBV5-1 ASRLGPGEDGYT
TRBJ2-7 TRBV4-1 ASSLYRGLSEQY
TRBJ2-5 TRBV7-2 ASSSGLAGGYQETQY
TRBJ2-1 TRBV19 ASSIAVSSYNEQF
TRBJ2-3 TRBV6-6 ASSYLTSGETQY
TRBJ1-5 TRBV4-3 ASSQERFGQPQH
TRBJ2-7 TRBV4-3 ASSRGTTSYEQY
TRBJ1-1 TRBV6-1 ASSENVGAAF
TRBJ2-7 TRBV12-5 ASGLPGQTYEQY
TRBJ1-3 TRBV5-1 ASRDSSSGNTIY
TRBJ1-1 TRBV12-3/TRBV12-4 ASSLEGVRTEAF
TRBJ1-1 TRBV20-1 SDRTGMNTEAF
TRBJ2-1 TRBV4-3 ASSPYGLADPSYNEQF
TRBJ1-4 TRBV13 ASSLWSNEKLF
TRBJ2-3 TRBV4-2 ASSQGRSVWDTQY
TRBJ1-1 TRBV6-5 ASRSGSLPENTEAF
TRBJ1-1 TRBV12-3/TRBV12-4 ASSKTGEKLAEAF
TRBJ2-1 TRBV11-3 ASSYGGVRGNEQF
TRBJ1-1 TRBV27 ASSLMRWSTEAF
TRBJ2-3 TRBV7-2 ASSLYTDTQY
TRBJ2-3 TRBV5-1 ASSLGISQDTQY
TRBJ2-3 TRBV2 ASSGGPRVKDTQY
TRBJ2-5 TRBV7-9 ASSSGGRWGETQY
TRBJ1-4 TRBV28 AIRPGGDEKLF
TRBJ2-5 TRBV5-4 ASTLGTGETQY
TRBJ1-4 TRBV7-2 ASGLQGAGEKLF
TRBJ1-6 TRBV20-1 SASNRGRNSPLH
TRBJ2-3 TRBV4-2 ASSQVGAVGTDTQY
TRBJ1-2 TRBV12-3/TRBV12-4 ASSQDQGAHGYT
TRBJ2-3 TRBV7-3 ASSSGTSGSTDTQY
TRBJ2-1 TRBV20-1 STSSRGNEQF
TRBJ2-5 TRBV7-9 ASSATGTSGAETQY
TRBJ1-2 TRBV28 ASSSGGRTYGYT
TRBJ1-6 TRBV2 ASSEAARRTDSPLH
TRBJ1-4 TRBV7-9 ASSPPGFREKLF
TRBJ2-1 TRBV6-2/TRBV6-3 ASSSGIHPDEQF
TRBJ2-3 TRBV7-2 ASSYRRGTDTQY
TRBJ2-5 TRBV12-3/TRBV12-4 ASSLGQAPGRETQY
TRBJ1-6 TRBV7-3 ASSLMDRHSPLH
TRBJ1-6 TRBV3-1 ASSQAYRSNSPLH
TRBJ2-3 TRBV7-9 ASSPRGLDTQY
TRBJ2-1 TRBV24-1 ATSEPGGSEF
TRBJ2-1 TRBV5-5 ASMHPLYNEQF
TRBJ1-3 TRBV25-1 ASGQGGNTIY
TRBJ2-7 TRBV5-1 ASSLTETGGYEQY
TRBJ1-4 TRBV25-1 ASRDRGTTNEKLF
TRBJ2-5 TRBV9 ASSVLTGRQETQY
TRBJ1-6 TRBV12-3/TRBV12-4 ASSRLNSPLH
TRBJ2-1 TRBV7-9 ASSKRGGRYNEQF
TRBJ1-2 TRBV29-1 SVDRANIHGYT
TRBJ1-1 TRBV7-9 ASSQVGTEAF